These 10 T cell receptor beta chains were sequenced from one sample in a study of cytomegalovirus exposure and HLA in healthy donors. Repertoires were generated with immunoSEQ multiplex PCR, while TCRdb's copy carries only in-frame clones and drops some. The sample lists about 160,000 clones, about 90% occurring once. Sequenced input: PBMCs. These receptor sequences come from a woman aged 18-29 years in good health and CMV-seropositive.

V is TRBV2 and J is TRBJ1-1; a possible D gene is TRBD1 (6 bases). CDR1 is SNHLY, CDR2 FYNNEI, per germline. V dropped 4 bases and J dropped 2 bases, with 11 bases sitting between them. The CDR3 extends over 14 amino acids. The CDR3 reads CASSVDRRNTEAFF. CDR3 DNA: TGTGCCAGCAGTGTGGACAGAAGAAACACTGAAGCTTTCTTT.

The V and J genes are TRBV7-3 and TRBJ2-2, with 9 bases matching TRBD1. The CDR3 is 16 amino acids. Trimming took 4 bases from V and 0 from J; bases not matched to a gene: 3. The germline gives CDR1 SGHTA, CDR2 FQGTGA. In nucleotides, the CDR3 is TGTGCCAGCAGCTCGTGGACAGGGGCGAACACCGGGGAGCTGTTTTTT. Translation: CASSSWTGANTGELFF.

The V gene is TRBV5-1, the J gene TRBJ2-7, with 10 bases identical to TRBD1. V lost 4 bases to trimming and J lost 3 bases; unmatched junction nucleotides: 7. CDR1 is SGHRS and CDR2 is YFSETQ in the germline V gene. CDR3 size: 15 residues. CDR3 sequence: CASSLGGTGDYEQYF. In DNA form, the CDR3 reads TGCGCCAGCAGCCTCGGGGGGACAGGGGACTACGAGCAGTACTTC.

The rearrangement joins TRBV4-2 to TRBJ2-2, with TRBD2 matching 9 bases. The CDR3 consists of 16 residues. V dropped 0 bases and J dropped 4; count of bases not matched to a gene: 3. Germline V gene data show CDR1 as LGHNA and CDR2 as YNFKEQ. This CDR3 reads CASSQEGGRATGELFF. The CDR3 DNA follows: TGTGCCAGCAGCCAAGAAGGCGGGAGGGCCACCGGGGAGCTGTTTTTT.

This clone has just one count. The CDR3 region is CASSPGAPGNYGYTF. CDR3 in DNA: TGTGCCAGCAGCCCTGGCGCTCCGGGTAACTATGGCTACACCTTC. The chain is built from TRBV7-8 and TRBJ1-2, with unresolved D. The CDR3 consists of 15 residues. CDR1 and CDR2 from the germline V gene are SGHVS and FQNEAQ. Trimming removed 5 bases from V and 1 base from J, with 14 bases in between.

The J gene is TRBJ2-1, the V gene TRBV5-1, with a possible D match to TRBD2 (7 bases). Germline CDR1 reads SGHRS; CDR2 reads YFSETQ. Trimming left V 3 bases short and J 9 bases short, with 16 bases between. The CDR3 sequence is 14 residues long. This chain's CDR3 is CASSSGGGGGEQFF. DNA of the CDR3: TGCGCCAGCAGCTCAGGTGGGGGAGGGGGTGAGCAGTTCTTC.

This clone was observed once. CDR3 sequence reads: CASRKTGQETQYF. As DNA, the CDR3 is TGCGCCAGCAGGAAGACAGGGCAAGAGACCCAGTACTTC. The J gene is TRBJ2-5, the V gene TRBV5-1; TRBD1 matches 7 bases. Trimming at V came to 5 bases and at J to 2 bases, leaving 3 bases not matched to a gene. CDR3 length: 13 amino acids. Germline V gene sequence: CDR1 SGHRS, CDR2 YFSETQ.

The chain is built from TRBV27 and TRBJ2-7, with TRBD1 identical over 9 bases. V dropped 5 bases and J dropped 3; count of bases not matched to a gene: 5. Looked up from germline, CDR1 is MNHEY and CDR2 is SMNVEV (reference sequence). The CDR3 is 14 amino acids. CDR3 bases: TGTGCCAGCAGTCTGGGGACAGGGAACTACGAGCAGTACTTC. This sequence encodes CASSLGTGNYEQYF.

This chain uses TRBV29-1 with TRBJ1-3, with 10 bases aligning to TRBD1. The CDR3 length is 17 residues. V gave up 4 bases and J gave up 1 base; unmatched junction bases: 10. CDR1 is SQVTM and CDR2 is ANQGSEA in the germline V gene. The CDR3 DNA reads TGCAGCGTTGTCAGGACAGGGGGTTCTTTATCTGGAAACACCATATATTTT. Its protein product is CSVVRTGGSLSGNTIYF.

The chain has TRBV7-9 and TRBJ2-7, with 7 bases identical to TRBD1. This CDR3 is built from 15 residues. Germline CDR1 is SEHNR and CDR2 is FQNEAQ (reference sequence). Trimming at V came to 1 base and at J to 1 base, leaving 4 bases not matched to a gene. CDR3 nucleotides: TGTGCCAGCAGCTTAGAGGACAGGACTTCCTACGAGCAGTACTTC. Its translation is CASSLEDRTSYEQYF.